This T cell receptor (beta chain) was retrieved from a study of blood T cells in healthy people across ages. Extractions gave at least 6 micrograms of total RNA per sample. The J segment lost 2 bases and the V segment lost 6 bases, leaving 7 bases of the junction unmatched. The CDR3 runs 15 residues. The germline V gene has CDR1 SEHNR and CDR2 FQNEAQ (reference sequence). Through a sample-barcoded 5' primer and a J-beta primer mix, a second PCR was run for about 6 to 11 cycles. A template-switch adaptor that had 12 random nucleotides put a tag on each cDNA molecule. Via MiXCR, TCRdb re-called the 5' RACE reads, giving one row per CDR3 protein. The sample carries approximately 400,000 distinct CDR3 sequences, approximately 47% recorded once.

This chain links TRBV7-9 with TRBJ1-5; 7 positions match TRBD1. The sample comprised blood. This TCR was recovered from a man in his sixties in good health. CDR3 in amino acids: CASREGQAGNQPQHF. The CDR3 DNA sequence: TGTGCCAGCAGGGAAGGACAGGCGGGCAATCAGCCCCAGCATTTT.